Included here is one T cell receptor (beta chain) sequence, with context. This clonotype is a singleton in its sample. The antigen it recognizes is unknown. The conserved phenylalanine or tryptophan is not found at the CDR3 terminus, so this likely reflects a read error. This sample is part of a study of tumor-infiltrating lymphocytes in primary liver carcinoma (dated by TCRdb to 2016 to 2017). Study-level background: Of the five patients (three men and two women, aged 30 to 69 years), four had hepatocellular carcinoma and one had combined HCC and intrahepatic cholangiocarcinoma. Samples yielded roughly 3.65 to 7.5 million productive TCRbeta reads; read depth did not differ significantly between tissue types. The five patients had tumors of stage T1-T3 N0M0, with maximum diameters ranging from about 4.2 to 11 cm. Across five regions of each liver tumor, along with adjacent normal tissue and blood, the study brought together TCRbeta repertoire sequencing, expression microarrays and whole-exome sequencing. A total of roughly 35 specimens from 5 patients underwent TCRbeta repertoire sequencing, comprising approximately 25 tumor regions, 5 adjacent noncancerous liver tissues and 5 peripheral blood samples. Technical replicate repertoires showed high reproducibility, with mean shared-clone rates approximately 0.89 and correlation coefficients above 0.95. To link TCRbeta repertoire diversity to the local molecular phenotype, the 20 to 25 tumor region samples were profiled with Agilent mRNA microarrays. What the authors observed across the whole study: Consistent with antigen-driven expansion, pairs of tumor regions showed higher repertoire overlap (mean roughly 35%) than either tumor-adjacent pairs (approximately 17%) or tumor-blood pairs (roughly 14%). Because the samples were bulk and unsorted, CD4+ and CD8+ T cell repertoires could not be compared. With just 4 or 5 patients in the study, the authors point out that the findings should be validated in a larger study. Because sequencing covered only the TCR beta chain and unpaired alpha chains were not captured, true repertoire diversity is likely underestimated. Only roughly 7-25% of top clones appeared in all five regions of a tumor, which suggests that tumor-infiltrating T cells are spatially heterogeneous. The top 250 clones made up a significantly larger repertoire fraction in tumors than in blood (p = 0.039).

CDR1 SGHAT and CDR2 FQNNGV were looked up in the germline V gene. Ends included, the CDR3 has 16 residues. Of all the DNA, just the CDR3 is kept, 48 bases in frame from base 1. Total RNA and DNA were co-extracted from around 20-30 mg of bulk tissue with the AllPrep DNA/RNA mini kit, without cell sorting. Four or five patients with histopathologically diagnosed primary liver carcinoma underwent surgical resection in China between late 2015 and March 2016. Patients had chronic HBV infection and were treatment-naive at sampling. Each tumor was sampled at five spatially separated regions: the superior, inferior, left-lateral and right-lateral poles and the tumor centre. Histological examination found more than 80% viable tumor cells in every tumor sample. Fresh tumor and adjacent tissue pieces were bisected; one half was stored in RNAlater at -80°C, the other sent for histology. Using a constant-region primer and ProtoScript II reverse transcriptase, TCRbeta-specific cDNA was reverse-transcribed from 500 ng total RNA. The TCRbeta libraries were prepared through three rounds of nested multiplex PCR following a slightly modified ARM-PCR procedure. Each of the first two PCR rounds ran for roughly 9 cycles using multiplex TRBV1-TRBV30 forward primers together with a Cbeta reverse primer. Sample barcodes and Illumina adapters were added in a final 25-cycle PCR using Deep VentR polymerase. Before sequencing, amplicons of 200-500 bp were purified from gel using a QIAquick gel extraction kit. An Illumina HiSeq 2500 was used to sequence the TCRbeta amplicons with 250-bp paired-end reads. Regarding the original processing steps: Trimmomatic v0.33 was used to quality-trim the reads, and FLASH v1.2.11 was used to merge paired reads so that full CDR3 sequences could be recovered. V, D and J germline segments were assigned to the rearranged TCRbeta sequences by MiGEC v1.2.1b. VDJtools v1.0.0 computed clonotype statistics and Shannon-Wiener diversity indices. Except for diversity analysis, only each sample's 250 most abundant clonotypes were used in subsequent analyses to reduce sampling bias. Through fastp at Q25 and MiXCR, TCRdb rebuilt clones from the public reads, retaining in-frame beta chains. Duplicate CDR3 protein sequences are folded into a single record with the most common DNA and genes. The V and J calls were not made by the authors but by TCRdb's processing. This sample gives some 190,000 distinct CDR3 sequences in total; 85% of them show up just once. Jointly, the top ten make up around 18% of the sample.

The chain joins TRBV11-2 to TRBJ2-1; the D gene is perhaps TRBD1, from 5 matching bases. Sequencing used tumor tissue from primary liver carcinoma. This TCR was sampled from a man in his forties or fifties with primary liver carcinoma and hepatitis B virus infection. The DNA reads TGTGCTAGCAGCTTAGATCCTTTAACGTTAGGGGATGAGCAGTTCCTC. Its protein is CASSLDPLTLGDEQFL.